Listed here are 14 T cell receptor beta chains from one sample, sequenced in a study of blood T cell repertoires in COVID-19 (TCRdb year 2020). The method was the immunoSEQ multiplex PCR assay. TCRdb's version of the immuneACCESS table is confined to in-frame rearrangements and falls short of the full clone set. An unresolved V gene accounts for under half of the shortfall where checked; the remainder is of unknown origin. The sample yields about 180,000 clones; roughly 87% were counted once. Together, the top ten hold 0.95% to 1.5% of the sample. Sequenced input: PBMCs or T cells enriched from blood (not recorded which). These receptors all stem from a human donor with acute COVID-19. The donor label of this sample is uncertain.

The V gene is TRBV5-5, the J gene TRBJ1-1, with a tentative D call TRBD1 (5 bases). Deletions cut 2 bases from V and 5 bases from J, with 16 bases between. The length of the CDR3 is 15 residues. Germline V gene sequence: CDR1 SGHKS, CDR2 YYEKEE (reference sequence). CDR3 loop: CASSFRDSVPTEAFF. The CDR3, as DNA: TGTGCCAGCAGCTTCCGGGACTCCGTCCCAACTGAAGCTTTCTTT.

This CDR3 reads CASSPSREAARRTQYF. The CDR3 DNA follows: TGTGCCAGCAGCCCCTCGCGTGAGGCGGCCAGACGGACCCAGTACTTC. The chain uses TRBV11-2 and TRBJ2-5; D unclear. Between the trimmed V and J ends, which lost 5 bases and 7 bases, there was a span of 23 bases. There are 16 residues in the CDR3. CDR1 and CDR2 from the germline V gene are SGHAT and FQNNGV.

This chain connects TRBV27 to TRBJ1-1; D might be TRBD1 (6 bases). The CDR3 has 17 amino acids. V dropped 2 bases and J dropped 7 bases, with 23 bases sitting between them. Looked up from germline, CDR1 is MNHEY and CDR2 is SMNVEV (reference sequence). CDR3 sequence reads: CASSLRTPGHWESEAFF. The CDR3 DNA reads as TGTGCCAGCAGTTTACGGACCCCGGGACATTGGGAGAGTGAAGCTTTCTTT.

The chain joins TRBV7-9 to TRBJ1-2; a possible D gene is TRBD1 (6 bases). Trimming took 3 bases from V and 0 from J, leaving 11 bases between them. Germline CDR1 is SEHNR and CDR2 is FQNEAQ (reference sequence). The CDR3 extends over 15 amino acids. This chain's CDR3 is CASSFLGQSNYGYTF. Here the CDR3 DNA reads TGTGCCAGCAGCTTCCTCGGACAGTCTAACTATGGCTACACCTTC.

CDR3 bases: TGTGCCAGCAGCCAAGATAGAATAGCGGGGGGGCTGGGAAACACCGGGGAGCTGTTTTTT. Translated: CASSQDRIAGGLGNTGELFF. The chain is built from TRBV4-2 and TRBJ2-2; 11 bases map to TRBD2. Germline V gene sequence: CDR1 LGHNA, CDR2 YNFKEQ. The CDR3 totals 20 residues. Losses at the gene ends were 0 bases for V and 2 bases for J; bases not matched to a gene: 11.

The chain has TRBV6-5 and TRBJ1-6; the D is unclear. Germline loops: CDR1 MNHEY, CDR2 SVGAGI. The CDR3 extends over 14 amino acids. The V end was cut by 7 bases, the J end by 7 bases, with 14 bases between. CDR3 sequence (DNA): TGTGCCAGCACCCCAGTTTCAATGAATTCACCCCTCCACTTT. Its translation: CASTPVSMNSPLHF.

CDR3 protein: CASRSVGTDTQYF. DNA for the CDR3: TGTGCCAGTAGGTCGGTCGGGACAGATACGCAGTATTTT. The chain joins TRBV19 to TRBJ2-3; D not resolved. Trimming stripped 6 bases from V and 3 bases from J, with 10 bases between. This CDR3 has 13 amino acids. Germline values: CDR1 LNHDA, CDR2 SQIVND (reference sequence).

This clone is a singleton in its sample. V and J are TRBV2 and TRBJ1-2; perhaps TRBD1 as D (5 bases). V dropped 9 bases and J dropped 3 bases, with 17 bases sitting between them. CDR1 is SNHLY, CDR2 FYNNEI, per germline. The CDR3 runs 14 residues. The DNA of the CDR3 is TGTGCCAGTGGAGGGGACCTGAATGACTATGGCTACACCTTC. It specifies CASGGDLNDYGYTF.

The chain combines TRBV3-1 (or the pseudogene TRBV3-2) with TRBJ2-2; 15 bases align to TRBD2. The CDR3 consists of 17 residues. Trimming removed 4 bases from V and 5 bases from J; junction bases left unmatched: 5. CDR1 LGHDT and CDR2 YNNKEL come from the germline V gene (reference sequence). The CDR3 region has the DNA TGTGCCAGCAGCCCGTGGACTAGCGGGGGGGTTACCGGGGAGCTGTTTTTT. Encoded protein: CASSPWTSGGVTGELFF.

J is TRBJ2-3 and V is TRBV30; TRBD2 is a possible D gene (5 bases). Germline CDR1 GTSNPN, CDR2 SVGIG (reference sequence). This CDR3 comprises 14 residues. Between the trimmed V and J ends, which lost 0 bases and 4 bases, there was a span of 11 bases. The CDR3 DNA follows: TGTGCCTGGAGTGTAATGTCGGGGTCAGATACGCAGTATTTT. It yields the protein CAWSVMSGSDTQYF.

The chain carries TRBV28 and TRBJ2-7; D perhaps matches TRBD1 (6 bases). CDR3 length: 13 residues. The V gene's germline CDR1 is MDHEN and CDR2 SYDVKM. V was trimmed by 2 bases and J by 6 bases, leaving 11 bases between them. In DNA, the CDR3 is TGTGCCAGCAGTTTAGGGCAAGGGGGCGAGCAGTACTTC. This gives the protein CASSLGQGGEQYF. Variable domain in full (rest from reference TRBV28 and TRBJ2-7): DVKVTQSSRYLVKRTGEKVFLECVQDMDHENMFWYRQDPGLGLRLIYFSYDVKMKEKGDIPEGYSVSREKKERFSLILESASTNQTSMYLCASSLGQGGEQYFGPGTRLTVT.

The V and J genes are TRBV11-2 and TRBJ2-7, with a possible D match to TRBD1 (6 bases). The V gene's germline CDR1 is SGHAT and CDR2 FQNNGV. The ends were cut back, 4 bases at V and 3 bases at J, with 13 bases in the middle. This CDR3 spans 14 amino acids. CDR3 in amino acids: CASSSLRGNYEQYF. CDR3 coding DNA: TGTGCCAGCAGCTCCCTTAGGGGGAACTACGAGCAGTACTTC.

The chain couples TRBV5-4 to TRBJ2-7; 9 bases fit TRBD2. The CDR3 is made up of 16 amino acids. CDR1 SGHNT and CDR2 YYREEE come from the germline V gene (reference sequence). After removal of 0 bases from V and 4 bases from J, the junction contained 8 bases not matched to a gene. CDR3 residues: CASSLAGVAGAYEQYF. DNA of the CDR3: TGTGCCAGCAGCTTGGCAGGAGTAGCGGGAGCTTACGAGCAGTACTTC.

The chain combines TRBV21-1 with TRBJ2-1; the table names TRBD2, a call not compared with the DNA. TRBV21-1 represents a pseudogene. The CDR3 extends over 14 amino acids. CDR3 bases: TGTGCCAGAGATGGGGGGACCCCCTACAATGAGCAGTTCTTC. Translated, it gives CARDGGTPYNEQFF.